The 15 T cell receptor beta chains given below trace back to one sample, sequenced in a study of technical replicates of blood from several donors. Clones were sequenced by immunoSEQ multiplex PCR, and TCRdb holds only the in-frame ones, with some missing. The sample comprises about 59,000 clones, more than 75% of which are singletons, and around 5.5% rests with the top ten. The sequencing sample was made of PBMCs. The receptors stem from a human donor in good health. Some clones in this sample may be carry-over from other donors' samples.

This sequence joins TRBV6-5 and TRBJ2-1; 8 nucleotides match TRBD2. Germline V lookup: CDR1 MNHEY, CDR2 SVGAGI. The CDR3 loop spans 14 amino acids. V trimming: 8 bases; J trimming: 12 bases; junction bases outside the gene matches: 15. CDR3 DNA: TGTGCCAGCGGGTCGAGCGGGGGAGCTAGGGTGCAGTTCTTC. Its protein product is CASGSSGGARVQFF.

The chain recombines TRBV18 with TRBJ2-7; TRBD2 matches at 10 bases. CDR1 and CDR2 from the germline V gene are KGHSH and LQKENI. With 6 bases clipped from V and 0 bases from J, the junction kept 5 bases outside the gene matches. The CDR3 loop spans 15 amino acids. In DNA, the CDR3 is TGTGCCAGCTCGATCGGACTAGCGGACTCCTACGAGCAGTACTTC. Its translation: CASSIGLADSYEQYF.

The CDR3 DNA is TGTGCCAGCAGCTTAGGAATAGGACAGGCCTCCTACGAGCAGTACTTC. This sequence encodes CASSLGIGQASYEQYF. V gene TRBV5-4 combines with J gene TRBJ2-7; 7 bases match TRBD1. Trimming took 2 bases from V and 0 from J; bases not matched to a gene: 8. The CDR3 covers 16 residues. Germline CDR1 SGHNT, CDR2 YYREEE (reference sequence).

The genes are TRBV19 and TRBJ1-5; 7 bases are shared with TRBD1. Trimming took 5 bases from V and 3 from J; bases not matched to a gene: 10. The CDR3 totals 16 residues. Germline CDR1 is LNHDA and CDR2 is SQIVND (reference sequence). CDR3 coding DNA: TGTGCCAGTAGTCGAACCGGGACAGCAAACAATCAGCCCCAGCATTTT. Protein product: CASSRTGTANNQPQHF.

The chain carries TRBV27 and TRBJ2-7; TRBD2 matches 7 bases. Per germline, CDR1 MNHEY and CDR2 SMNVEV (reference sequence). There are 14 residues in the CDR3. V was clipped by 3 bases and J by 3 bases; unmatched bases: 5. DNA for the CDR3: TGTGCCAGCAGTTTGGACCAGCGGGGCTACGAGCAGTACTTC. This translates into CASSLDQRGYEQYF.

This clone was counted a single time. The V and J genes are TRBV28 and TRBJ1-1; 9 bases fit TRBD1. The CDR3 consists of 15 residues. V lost 8 bases, J lost 4 bases, and 11 bases stayed unmatched. CDR1 is MDHEN, CDR2 SYDVKM, per germline. This CDR3 reads CASRTGGVGGTEAFF. The CDR3 nucleotides read TGTGCCAGCCGAACAGGGGGCGTGGGGGGCACTGAAGCTTTCTTT.

This chain connects TRBV5-1 to TRBJ2-7; maybe TRBD1 (5 bases). Trimming took off 0 bases at V and 0 bases at J, with 10 bases between the two ends. CDR3 length equals 15 residues. Germline V gene lookup returns CDR1 SGHRS and CDR2 YFSETQ. DNA for the CDR3: TGCGCCAGCAGCTTGGCAGGGAAGAGCTCCTACGAGCAGTACTTC. Amino acids: CASSLAGKSSYEQYF.

V and J are TRBV18 and TRBJ1-2, with TRBD1 matching 11 bases. The CDR3 runs 15 residues. Germline assignment: CDR1 KGHSH and CDR2 LQKENI. The V and J ends lost 0 bases and 3 bases, in that order; junction bases with no gene match: 0. In DNA form, the CDR3 reads TGTGCCAGCTCACCACCGGGACAGGGGGACTATGGCTACACCTTC. This translates into CASSPPGQGDYGYTF.

Points on this clone: Other DNA sequences within the sample encode an identical CDR3. The J gene is TRBJ1-6, the V gene TRBV7-3; no clear D. Looked up from germline, CDR1 is SGHTA and CDR2 is FQGTGA. The CDR3 extends over 13 amino acids. Trimming stripped 1 base from V and 7 bases from J, with 5 bases between. In nucleotides, the CDR3 is TGTGCCAGCAGCTTAAATCAGAATTCACCCCTCCACTTT. It is translated as CASSLNQNSPLHF. Using reference TRBV7-3 and TRBJ1-6 for the parts outside the CDR3, the full variable domain is GAGVSQTPSNKVTEKGKYVELRCDPISGHTALYWYRQSLGQGPEFLIYFQGTGAADDSGLPNDRFFAVRPEGSVSTLKIQRTERGDSAVYLCASSLNQNSPLHFGNGTRLTVT.

The rearrangement uses TRBV7-2 and TRBJ1-1, with TRBD1 as a possible D gene (5 bases). Trimming took off 5 bases at V and 3 bases at J, with 19 bases between the two ends. The length of the CDR3 is 16 residues. The germline V gene encodes CDR1 SGHTA and CDR2 FQGNSA. Here the CDR3 reads CASSVRPGEGDTEAFF. CDR3 bases: TGTGCCAGCAGCGTACGGCCAGGAGAAGGGGACACTGAAGCTTTCTTT.

V is TRBV2 and J is TRBJ2-1; tentative D call: TRBD2 (5 bases). The CDR3 has 13 residues. The germline V gene encodes CDR1 SNHLY and CDR2 FYNNEI. Trimming stripped 0 bases from V and 10 bases from J, with 10 bases between. The CDR3 region is CASSEASSGEQFF. The CDR3 nucleotides read TGTGCCAGCAGTGAAGCGTCCAGCGGAGAGCAGTTCTTC. The full variable domain, with the rest looked up from reference TRBV2 and TRBJ2-1, is EPEVTQTPSHQVTQMGQEVILRCVPISNHLYFYWYRQILGQKVEFLVSFYNNEISEKSEIFDDQFSVERPDGSNFTLKIRSTKLEDSAMYFCASSEASSGEQFFGPGTRLTVL.

The chain carries TRBV18 and TRBJ2-5, with 9 positions matching TRBD1. Germline-derived CDR1 and CDR2 are KGHSH and LQKENI. V trimming: 2 bases; J trimming: 2 bases; junction bases outside the gene matches: 6. The CDR3 has 16 residues. The CDR3 protein is CASSPDRGVWQETQYF. The CDR3 coding sequence is TGTGCCAGCTCACCAGACAGGGGGGTTTGGCAAGAGACCCAGTACTTC.

The genes are TRBV4-2 and TRBJ1-3; D is ambiguous. This CDR3 is built from 16 residues. The germline gives CDR1 LGHNA, CDR2 YNFKEQ. The V end lost 0 bases, the J end lost 0 bases, and 9 bases lay between the germline ends. This CDR3 is CASSQDRGYSGNTIYF. Written as DNA, the CDR3 is TGTGCCAGCAGCCAAGATCGGGGATACTCTGGAAACACCATATATTTT.

The chain links TRBV18 to TRBJ1-5; possible D gene TRBD1, 6 bases. Deletions cut 3 bases from V and 5 bases from J, with 8 bases between. The CDR3 has 13 amino acids. CDR1 KGHSH and CDR2 LQKENI come from the germline V gene. The CDR3 spells CASSPDRDQPQHF. The DNA of the CDR3 is TGTGCCAGCTCACCGGACAGAGATCAGCCCCAGCATTTT.

V usage is TRBV27 and J usage is TRBJ2-7; D is undetermined. The CDR3 has 15 amino acids. Germline values: CDR1 MNHEY, CDR2 SMNVEV (reference sequence). V gave up 3 bases and J gave up 3 bases, with 15 bases separating them. The CDR3 DNA sequence: TGTGCCAGCAGTTTTAACCCCAATCCAGGCTACGAGCAGTACTTC. Residues: CASSFNPNPGYEQYF.